The 10 T cell receptor beta chains reported below all come from one sample, sequenced in a study of molecular identifiers for immune sequencing clone quantification. MiXCR, run by TCRdb on the PCR reads, gives a single entry per CDR3 protein. The sample contains roughly 40,000 distinct CDR3 sequences, 24% of which appear only once. The sequencing input was naive CD8+ T cells from blood, with Jurkat cell RNA spiked in. Subset denoted: FACS-sorted CD8+CD4-CCR7+CD45RA+ naive T cells. These receptors came from a human donor in good health. Some libraries in this study had Jurkat cell RNA spiked in.

This clonotype was seen ten or more times. V gene TRBV7-2 combines with J gene TRBJ2-1, with D perhaps given as TRBD1 or TRBD2 (6 bases each). The CDR3 has 17 amino acids. CDR1 and CDR2 (germline): SGHTA, FQGNSA. Trimming took off 4 bases at V and 2 bases at J, with 18 bases between the two ends. CDR3 protein: CASSSDPSGATYNEQFF. The CDR3 DNA follows: TGTGCCAGCAGCTCCGACCCCTCGGGGGCGACCTACAATGAGCAGTTCTTC.

This clonotype was counted only a few times. The chain is built from TRBV13 and TRBJ2-3; TRBD2 agrees at 10 bases. CDR3 length equals 16 residues. V lost 3 bases, J lost 1 base, and 4 bases stayed unmatched. Per germline, CDR1 PRHDT and CDR2 FYEKMQ (reference sequence). CDR3 DNA sequence: TGTGCCAGCAGCTTCCAGCGGGGGGGAGGCACAGATACGCAGTATTTT. This translates into CASSFQRGGGTDTQYF.

Ten or more counts support this clonotype. The chain uses TRBV6-5 and TRBJ2-5; 8 nucleotides line up with TRBD2. The germline gives CDR1 MNHEY, CDR2 SVGAGI. J gave up 5 bases and V 5 bases, and 7 bases lay outside the gene matches. This CDR3 region has 14 residues. CDR3 sequence: CASSPLAGGETQYF. CDR3 DNA: TGTGCCAGCAGTCCTCTTGCGGGGGGTGAGACCCAGTACTTC.

The table lists this clonotype with many counts. V usage is TRBV3-1 and J usage is TRBJ2-3; 11 bases align to TRBD2. J was trimmed by 4 bases and V by 0 bases; bases with no gene match: 9. The CDR3 runs to 18 residues. Germline values: CDR1 LGHDT, CDR2 YNNKEL (reference sequence). CDR3 sequence: CASSQDLLAGGPSDTQYF. The CDR3 DNA reads TGTGCCAGCAGCCAAGACCTGCTAGCGGGAGGTCCCTCAGATACGCAGTATTTT.

This clonotype was observed a handful of times. This may stem from a read error, because a much larger clone lies one nucleotide away. The J gene is TRBJ2-7, the V gene TRBV7-2; D gene uncertain. The CDR3 loop spans 13 amino acids. V was shortened by 0 bases and J by 3 bases, with 6 bases between the two germline ends. The germline CDR1 and CDR2 sequences are SGHTA and FQGNSA. This CDR3 is CASSLAPHYEQYF. The CDR3 region has the DNA TGTGCCAGCAGCTTAGCTCCCCACTACGAGCAGTACTTC.

A word on this clonotype: A much larger clone differs by one base, so this may be a read error. The chain couples TRBV4-1 to TRBJ2-5; the D gene is possibly TRBD1 (5 bases). This CDR3 contains 14 residues. Trimming pared 2 bases from V and 4 bases from J, leaving 11 bases between. Germline values: CDR1 MGHRA, CDR2 YSYEKL. The CDR3 here is CASSQRIGAETQYF. CDR3 nucleotides: TGCGCCAGCAGCCAAAGGATAGGGGCAGAGACCCAGTACTTC.

This clonotype occurred many times. The V and J genes are TRBV19 and TRBJ1-1; no firm D call. Germline values: CDR1 LNHDA, CDR2 SQIVND (reference sequence). V was shortened by 1 base and J by 1 base, with 4 bases between the two germline ends. CDR3 length: 13 amino acids. CDR3 amino acids: CASSIAQNTEAFF. In DNA form, the CDR3 reads TGTGCCAGTAGTATAGCCCAGAACACTGAAGCTTTCTTT.

This clonotype has a count of ten or more. This chain uses TRBV29-1 with TRBJ2-1, with D tentatively TRBD2 (6 bases). This CDR3 has 16 amino acids. Germline CDR1 SQVTM, CDR2 ANQGSEA. The V end was cut by 6 bases, the J end by 0 bases, with 18 bases between. Here the CDR3 DNA reads TGCAGCGTCGACAATCCGGGACTTCTCTCCTACAATGAGCAGTTCTTC. Amino acid sequence: CSVDNPGLLSYNEQFF.

The chain has TRBV20-1 and TRBJ2-1; 8 nucleotides agree with TRBD2. V trimming: 8 bases; J trimming: 0 bases; junction bases outside the gene matches: 3. The germline gives CDR1 DFQATT, CDR2 SNEGSKA (reference sequence). The CDR3 runs to 13 residues. The CDR3 region is CSTRGGSYNEQFF. The CDR3 nucleotides read TGCAGTACACGGGGGGGCTCCTACAATGAGCAGTTCTTC.

This clonotype was seen many times. The chain combines TRBV4-3 with TRBJ2-3, with a weak D call TRBD1 (5 bases). CDR1 and CDR2 (germline): LGHNA, YSLEER. This CDR3 is built from 16 residues. The V end lost 0 bases, the J end lost 1 base, and 11 bases lay between the germline ends. CDR3 DNA sequence: TGCGCCAGCAGCCAAGATGGCGTGGGGCGCACAGATACGCAGTATTTT. Its protein product is CASSQDGVGRTDTQYF.